What follows is one T cell receptor (beta chain) and its context. What it binds is unknown. The data were taken from a study of T-cell memory formation after mild COVID-19. Study at large: Among the donors, TCR clusters were largely specific to each donor. Overall study results and limits: Clones that contracted clustered mainly in CM and EM if CD4+ and in EMRA if CD8+.

Trimming at V came to 1 base and at J to 3 bases, leaving 6 bases not matched to a gene. The CDR3 spans 17 residues. Germline-derived CDR1 and CDR2 are SGHAT and FQNNGV. One entry per CDR3 protein results from TCRdb running MiXCR on the 5' RACE reads. The table has about 140,000 distinct CDR3 sequences, 13% to 15% seen once. Sequences were obtained from PBMCs or a T cell subset sorted from them (not recorded which). The rearrangement uses TRBV11-2 and TRBJ2-1; TRBD2 agrees at 10 bases. The origin of this receptor is an adult woman who had mild COVID-19 (a few samples of this study predate the infection). Cell type and time point are not known. The CDR3 protein is CASSLALAGVGYNEQFF. CDR3 nucleotide sequence: TGTGCCAGCAGCTTAGCCCTAGCGGGAGTTGGCTACAATGAGCAGTTCTTC.